Each of the 32 T cell receptor beta chains below was sequenced from the same sample in a study of T cell repertoires in cytomegalovirus infection. Via MiXCR, TCRdb re-called the reads, giving one row per CDR3 protein. The table lists about 570,000 distinct CDR3 sequences, under 45% of them singletons, with about 48% in the top ten. These TCRs are of unknown antigen specificity. The sample consisted of cultured PBMCs, taken from culture after CMV antigen stimulation. The receptors were gathered from a human donor in good health (CMV status not recorded). Some clones in this sample may be carry-over from other donors' samples.

CDR3 in DNA: TGTGCCAGCTCACCACTAACTCGGCTAGCGTCCTTCCAAGAGACCCAGTACTTC. Protein product: CASSPLTRLASFQETQYF. The chain joins TRBV18 to TRBJ2-5; possibly TRBD2 for D (6 bases). V lost 1 base, J lost 1 base, and 19 bases lay in between. Per germline, CDR1 KGHSH and CDR2 LQKENI. The CDR3 covers 18 residues. The full variable domain, in which reference TRBV18 and TRBJ2-5 provide the parts outside the CDR3, is NAGVMQNPRHLVRRRGQEARLRCSPMKGHSHVYWYRQLPEEGLKFMVYLQKENIIDESGMPKERFSAEFPKEGPSILRIQQVVRGDSAAYFCASSPLTRLASFQETQYFGPGTRLLVL.

This clonotype has a handful of counts. CDR3 in amino acids: CASSPGVSSYEQYF. CDR3 DNA: TGTGCCAGCAGTCCGGGGGTTAGCTCCTACGAGCAGTACTTC. The genes are TRBV12-3 or TRBV12-4 and TRBJ2-7, with D perhaps matching TRBD2 (6 bases). V was clipped by 5 bases and J by 0 bases, with 11 bases between them. This CDR3 comprises 14 residues.

This sequence joins TRBV4-1 and TRBJ2-7, with D tentatively TRBD2 (6 bases). V was clipped by 4 bases and J by 2 bases, with 21 bases between them. The CDR3 covers 17 residues. In germline, CDR1 is MGHRA, CDR2 YSYEKL. The CDR3 loop is CASSRTPGLLGAYEQYF. CDR3 DNA sequence: TGCGCCAGCAGCCGAACACCGGGACTTCTAGGGGCCTACGAGCAGTACTTC.

This clonotype has more than one count but fewer than ten. The chain links TRBV7-8 to TRBJ2-2, with D possibly TRBD1 on 5 matching bases. V lost 4 bases to trimming and J lost 7 bases, with 22 bases between them. The CDR3 spans 17 residues. Germline CDR1 and CDR2: SGHVS and FQNEAQ. The DNA of the CDR3 is TGTGCCAGCAGCTCAAGCCTCGACAGACGCGGTAACGGGGAGCTGTTTTTT. It is translated as CASSSSLDRRGNGELFF.

The CDR3 here is CASSVRDRVHEQYF. CDR3 in DNA: TGTGCCAGCAGCGTCCGGGACAGGGTCCACGAGCAGTACTTC. V and J are TRBV11-2 and TRBJ2-7; 9 nucleotides match TRBD1. Germline CDR1 reads SGHAT; CDR2 reads FQNNGV. The V and J ends lost 5 bases and 5 bases, in that order; junction bases with no gene match: 7. The length of the CDR3 is 14 residues. The full variable domain, with the rest looked up from reference TRBV11-2 and TRBJ2-7, is EAGVAQSPRYKIIEKRQSVAFWCNPISGHATLYWYQQILGQGPKLLIQFQNNGVVDDSQLPKDRFSAERLKGVDSTLKIQPAKLEDSAVYLCASSVRDRVHEQYFGPGTRLTVT.

The V gene is TRBV20-1, the J gene TRBJ1-6; no reliable D call. Per germline, CDR1 DFQATT and CDR2 SNEGSKA (reference sequence). Trimming stripped 3 bases from V and 4 bases from J, with 7 bases between. There are 13 residues in the CDR3. Written as DNA, the CDR3 is TGCAGTGCTAGTGGACCGTATAATTCACCCCTCCACTTT. It specifies CSASGPYNSPLHF.

J is TRBJ1-3 and V is TRBV12-3 or TRBV12-4, with 8 nucleotides matching TRBD1. This CDR3 comprises 15 residues. V lost 6 bases and J lost 2; bases outside the gene matches: 6. The chain's CDR3 is CASSPTGAAGNTIYF. The DNA for the CDR3 is TGTGCCAGCAGCCCGACAGGGGCGGCTGGAAACACCATATATTTT.

This clonotype has just a few counts. The rearrangement links TRBV13 to TRBJ2-1; 13 bases line up with TRBD2. Germline V CDR1 and CDR2: PRHDT, FYEKMQ (reference sequence). J gave up 9 bases and V 5 bases, and 13 bases lay outside the gene matches. CDR3 size: 17 residues. The CDR3 reads CASSVTSGGPRVLEQFF. CDR3 bases: TGTGCCAGCAGCGTGACTAGCGGGGGGCCCAGGGTTCTTGAGCAGTTCTTC.

The sample holds a few counts of this clonotype. This chain uses TRBV27 with TRBJ2-7; TRBD2 matches 12 bases. This CDR3 has 20 residues. Germline V gene lookup returns CDR1 MNHEY and CDR2 SMNVEV (reference sequence). Trimming at V came to 3 bases and at J to 7 bases, leaving 22 bases not matched to a gene. CDR3 amino acids: CASSLSGVAASGRAFDEQYF. DNA of the CDR3: TGTGCCAGCAGTTTGAGTGGTGTTGCGGCTAGCGGGAGGGCCTTCGATGAGCAGTACTTC.

This chain connects TRBV7-2 to TRBJ2-3; D unclear. Trimming pared 1 base from V and 3 bases from J, leaving 11 bases between. The CDR3 covers 15 residues. Germline V gives CDR1 SGHTA, CDR2 FQGNSA. The CDR3 coding sequence is TGTGCCAGCAGCTTAGGCTACTGGAGAACAGATACGCAGTATTTT. Protein: CASSLGYWRTDTQYF.

J is TRBJ2-4 and V is TRBV11-2; D is perhaps TRBD2 (5 bases). Germline loops: CDR1 SGHAT, CDR2 FQNNGV. The CDR3 runs 16 residues. V gave up 4 bases and J gave up 0 bases, with 13 bases separating them. The CDR3 nucleotides read TGTGCCAGCAGCTCCGGGATTCGATTAGCCAAAAACATTCAGTACTTC. It translates to CASSSGIRLAKNIQYF.

The sample holds one count of this clonotype. The chain carries TRBV7-8 and TRBJ1-6, with a weak D call TRBD1 (6 bases). The germline CDR1 and CDR2 sequences are SGHVS and FQNEAQ. V was cut by 5 bases and J by 10 bases, with 18 bases left in between. The CDR3 loop spans 15 amino acids. The CDR3 coding sequence is TGTGCCAGCAGCGGGGGGCAGGGAGTTAGCTCACCCCTCCACTTT. This translates into CASSGGQGVSSPLHF.

The chain uses TRBV7-2 and TRBJ2-6; possibly TRBD1 for D (5 bases). This CDR3 comprises 13 residues. Germline V gene sequence: CDR1 SGHTA, CDR2 FQGNSA. Trimming removed 10 bases at V and 0 bases at J, with 7 bases between. The CDR3 loop is CAIDSSGANVLTF. The CDR3 DNA reads as TGTGCCATCGACAGCTCTGGGGCCAACGTCCTGACTTTC.

The gene calls are TRBV20-1 and TRBJ1-5; weak D call: TRBD1 (6 bases). Trimming took 6 bases from V and 1 from J, leaving 16 bases between them. This CDR3 has 15 amino acids. CDR1 and CDR2 from the germline V gene are DFQATT and SNEGSKA (reference sequence). The CDR3 bases are TGCAGTGCCCGACTGACAGGCTGGAGCAATCAGCCCCAGCATTTT. Translation: CSARLTGWSNQPQHF.

For this clonotype: Mismatch with germline at one junction end may stem from a read error. CDR3 residues: CASSVSTDTQYF. CDR3 coding DNA: TGTGCCAGCAGTGTTAGCACAGATACGCAGTATTTT. The chain links TRBV5-1 to TRBJ2-3; D is ambiguous. This CDR3 is 12 amino acids long. Germline V lookup: CDR1 SGHRS, CDR2 YFSETQ.

The rearrangement links TRBV3-1 to TRBJ1-2, with 9 bases lining up with TRBD1. Germline-derived CDR1 and CDR2 are LGHDT and YNNKEL (reference sequence). V shed 4 bases, J shed 0 bases, and the junction held 6 bases outside the gene matches. The CDR3 is 16 residues long. Here the CDR3 reads CASSPLQGASNYGYTF. The CDR3 nucleotides are TGTGCCAGCAGCCCGTTACAGGGGGCGTCTAACTATGGCTACACCTTC.

V is TRBV18 and J is TRBJ1-6; no reliable D call. CDR3 length: 15 amino acids. The V gene's germline CDR1 is KGHSH and CDR2 LQKENI. V was pared by 3 bases and J by 11 bases, with 17 bases between. The DNA for the CDR3 is TGTGCCAGCTCACCGACGTCGGCCAATTCCGCACCCCTCCACTTT. Translating it yields CASSPTSANSAPLHF.

V is TRBV19 and J is TRBJ1-1; unclear D gene. CDR3 length: 13 amino acids. The germline gives CDR1 LNHDA, CDR2 SQIVND (reference sequence). Trimming shortened V by 1 base and J by 5 bases, and 8 bases separated the two germline ends. This CDR3 is CASSIAGTTEAFF. CDR3 sequence (DNA): TGTGCCAGTAGTATAGCGGGTACTACTGAAGCTTTCTTT.

The chain is built from TRBV18 and TRBJ1-1; D possibly corresponds to TRBD1 (6 bases). Trimming took off 8 bases at V and 0 bases at J, with 19 bases between the two ends. CDR1 is KGHSH, CDR2 LQKENI, per germline. The CDR3 totals 16 residues. As DNA, the CDR3 is TGTGCCAGCACCCTAAACAGGGCTCCTATGAACACTGAAGCTTTCTTT. Its translation: CASTLNRAPMNTEAFF. The variable domain in full, with the rest retrieved from reference TRBV18 and TRBJ1-1, is NAGVMQNPRHLVRRRGQEARLRCSPMKGHSHVYWYRQLPEEGLKFMVYLQKENIIDESGMPKERFSAEFPKEGPSILRIQQVVRGDSAAYFCASTLNRAPMNTEAFFGQGTRLTVV.

The chain employs TRBV7-9 and TRBJ1-1; 11 bases are shared with TRBD1. V lost 5 bases, J lost 5 bases, and 4 bases stayed unmatched. The germline gives CDR1 SEHNR, CDR2 FQNEAQ (reference sequence). This CDR3 comprises 14 residues. CDR3 protein: CASSNRDRGTEAFF. In DNA, the CDR3 is TGTGCCAGCAGCAACCGGGACAGGGGGACTGAAGCTTTCTTT.

This clonotype was counted only a few times. The chain combines TRBV4-3 with TRBJ2-3; D unclear. Per the germline V gene, CDR1 is LGHNA and CDR2 is YSLEER. The CDR3 consists of 15 residues. The V end was cut by 0 bases, the J end by 0 bases, with 7 bases between. The CDR3 DNA follows: TGCGCCAGCAGCCAAGACGGAACTAGCACAGATACGCAGTATTTT. Translated, it gives CASSQDGTSTDTQYF.

The chain links TRBV12-3 or TRBV12-4 to TRBJ2-7; a possible D gene is TRBD1 (5 bases). Trimming pared 3 bases from V and 0 bases from J, leaving 9 bases between. The CDR3 sequence is 14 residues long. The CDR3 is CASSFGAASYEQYF. For the CDR3, the DNA is TGTGCCAGCAGTTTTGGGGCAGCCTCCTACGAGCAGTACTTC.

V usage is TRBV5-1 and J usage is TRBJ1-1; D call uncertain. V was trimmed by 3 bases and J by 4 bases, leaving 13 bases between them. CDR3 length: 14 amino acids. Germline CDR1 and CDR2: SGHRS and YFSETQ. CDR3: CASSSGLPGTEAFF. The DNA of the CDR3 is TGCGCCAGCAGCTCTGGCCTCCCGGGCACTGAAGCTTTCTTT.

The chain is built from TRBV5-1 and TRBJ2-1, with 9 bases aligning to TRBD2. The CDR3 contains 15 residues. The J segment lost 1 base and the V segment lost 4 bases, leaving 3 bases of the junction unmatched. CDR1 and CDR2 from the germline V gene are SGHRS and YFSETQ. CDR3 in amino acids: CASSASGNSYNEQFF. CDR3 nucleotides: TGCGCCAGCAGCGCTAGCGGGAATTCCTACAATGAGCAGTTCTTC.

CDR3 protein: CASSLAGGMTGELFF. In DNA, the CDR3 is TGTGCCAGCAGCTTAGCGGGAGGGATGACCGGGGAGCTGTTTTTT. The chain employs TRBV11-2 and TRBJ2-2, with TRBD2 identical over 8 bases. V trimming: 1 base; J trimming: 5 bases; junction bases outside the gene matches: 3. Germline assignment: CDR1 SGHAT and CDR2 FQNNGV. CDR3 length equals 15 residues.

The chain couples TRBV2 to TRBJ2-5, with 7 positions matching TRBD1. The V and J ends lost 9 bases and 2 bases, in that order; junction bases with no gene match: 6. Germline V gene lookup returns CDR1 SNHLY and CDR2 FYNNEI. The CDR3 has 13 residues. For the CDR3, the DNA is TGTGCCAGTGGGACAGCAAGACAAGAGACCCAGTACTTC. Amino acid sequence: CASGTARQETQYF.

The chain employs TRBV2 and TRBJ1-6; 9 nucleotides line up with TRBD1. The CDR3 is made up of 14 amino acids. The germline CDR1 and CDR2 sequences are SNHLY and FYNNEI. With 7 bases clipped from V and 10 bases from J, the junction kept 8 bases outside the gene matches. CDR3 nucleotide sequence: TGTGCCAGCACCTCCCGACAGGGGGACTCACCCCTCCACTTT. Residues: CASTSRQGDSPLHF.

This chain joins TRBV7-8 and TRBJ2-1, with no clear D. V was cut by 5 bases and J by 2 bases, with 16 bases left in between. Per the germline V gene, CDR1 is SGHVS and CDR2 is FQNEAQ. The CDR3 is 16 amino acids. The CDR3 DNA sequence: TGTGCCAGCAGCCTACTCTTCTTAGTCCCCTACAATGAGCAGTTCTTC. Its protein is CASSLLFLVPYNEQFF.

This clonotype was seen more than once but under ten times. The chain has TRBV6-1 and TRBJ1-2, with D hard to call. This CDR3 has 17 amino acids. Germline V gives CDR1 MNHNS, CDR2 SASEGT. The V gene lost 8 bases and the J gene lost 1 base, with 23 bases spanning the gap. The CDR3, as DNA: TGTGCCAGCGCCCATTCCGGGGTACGCGCACTTAACTATGGCTACACCTTC. Its protein product is CASAHSGVRALNYGYTF.

This chain connects TRBV9 to TRBJ2-2; D gene uncertain. Germline-derived CDR1 and CDR2 are SGDLS and YYNGEE. Trimming took 2 bases from V and 4 from J, leaving 6 bases between them. This CDR3 contains 13 residues. CDR3 sequence: CASSVDGTGELFF. The CDR3 region has the DNA TGTGCCAGCAGCGTCGACGGCACCGGGGAGCTGTTTTTT.

This clonotype has more than one count but fewer than ten. V and J are TRBV7-6 and TRBJ2-1, with D perhaps TRBD1 or TRBD2 (6 bases each). CDR1 is SGHVS, CDR2 FNYEAQ, per germline. The CDR3 consists of 13 residues. V was trimmed by 2 bases and J by 8 bases, leaving 10 bases between them. The CDR3 coding sequence is TGTGCCAGCAGCTTAAGGAGGGGGGATGAGCAGTTCTTC. Its protein is CASSLRRGDEQFF.

This clonotype occurred many times. This chain uses TRBV7-2 with TRBJ1-1, with TRBD1 matching 12 bases. Trimming removed 0 bases from V and 3 bases from J; junction bases left unmatched: 2. This CDR3 is 16 amino acids long. The germline gives CDR1 SGHTA, CDR2 FQGNSA. The CDR3 here is CASSLAGQGAYTEAFF. The DNA of the CDR3 is TGTGCCAGCAGCTTAGCGGGACAGGGGGCTTACACTGAAGCTTTCTTT. Based on the CDR3 plus reference TRBV7-2 and TRBJ1-1, the full variable domain is GAGVSQSPSNKVTEKGKDVELRCDPISGHTALYWYRQSLGQGLEFLIYFQGNSAPDKSGLPSDRFSAERTGGSVSTLTIQRTQQEDSAVYLCASSLAGQGAYTEAFFGQGTRLTVV.